This entry lists 26 T cell receptor beta chains sequenced from one sample in a study of CDR3 diversity in severe acne (dated by TCRdb to between 2017 and 2020). Receptors were amplified or captured by PCR. Instrument on record: Illumina HiSeq 2000. TCRdb reprocessed the public reads (quality trimming at Q25 with fastp, clone calling with MiXCR) and kept in-frame beta chains. A single entry per CDR3 protein holds the most common genes and DNA from its merged rows. For this sample there are around 83,000 distinct CDR3 sequences; under 55% appear just once. The ten top clones hold roughly 12% of the sample. The specimen was blood. Receptor source: a male donor with severe acne vulgaris.

Sample share makes this clonotype medium-sized. The chain combines TRBV10-3 with TRBJ1-6; D is uncertain. The ends were cut back, 5 bases at V and 10 bases at J, with 21 bases in the middle. The germline gives CDR1 ENHRY, CDR2 SYGVKD. This CDR3 region has 16 residues. CDR3 in DNA: TGTGCCATCAGTTCTAGGGTTGGAGGGTTGGAATCACCCCTCCACTTT. Protein sequence: CAISSRVGGLESPLHF.

This clonotype has a count of ten or more. V and J are TRBV2 and TRBJ1-1; possibly TRBD1 for D (5 bases). The ends were cut back, 10 bases at V and 3 bases at J, with 12 bases in the middle. Germline V CDR1 and CDR2: SNHLY, FYNNEI. CDR3 length: 12 residues. CDR3 sequence: CAIRRGDTEAFF. CDR3 bases: TGTGCCATCCGACGGGGGGACACTGAAGCTTTCTTT.

The count of this clonotype is one. One base away lies a much larger clone, so this may be a sequencing read error. This chain joins TRBV5-1 and TRBJ2-1, with 8 bases aligning to TRBD2. CDR1 and CDR2 (germline): SGHRS, YFSETQ. V shed 1 base, J shed 6 bases, and the junction held 9 bases outside the gene matches. The CDR3 is made up of 16 amino acids. CDR3 bases: TGCGCCAGCAGCTTGTTAGCGGGAAGACGCCCCAATGAGCAGTTCTTC. As protein: CASSLLAGRRPNEQFF.

There are many counts of this clonotype. The rearrangement uses TRBV7-8 and TRBJ1-6, with TRBD1 matching 7 bases. This CDR3 contains 16 residues. Germline CDR1 is SGHVS and CDR2 is FQNEAQ. Germline trimming cut 5 bases from V and 0 bases from J; bases unmatched to any gene: 4. CDR3 loop: CASSKGASSYNSPLHF. DNA of the CDR3: TGTGCCAGCAGCAAGGGGGCTAGCTCCTATAATTCACCCCTCCACTTT.

The chain is built from TRBV15 and TRBJ2-5; D not resolved. CDR3 size: 14 residues. Trimming left V 5 bases short and J 1 base short, with 11 bases between. The germline V gene encodes CDR1 LNHNV and CDR2 YYDKDF (reference sequence). The CDR3, as DNA: TGTGCCACCAGCGAACGGTCAGCCCAAGAGACCCAGTACTTC. Its translation: CATSERSAQETQYF.

This clonotype was detected ten times or more. V usage is TRBV4-2 and J usage is TRBJ1-3; D uncertain. Trimming took 0 bases from V and 0 from J, leaving 12 bases between them. There are 17 residues in the CDR3. Germline CDR1 and CDR2: LGHNA and YNFKEQ. The CDR3 region is CASSQEPRRISGNTIYF. CDR3 DNA sequence: TGTGCCAGCAGCCAAGAACCCCGACGGATCTCTGGAAACACCATATATTTT.

V is TRBV20-1 and J is TRBJ1-2; D gene ambiguous. Germline V gives CDR1 DFQATT, CDR2 SNEGSKA (reference sequence). V lost 0 bases and J lost 8, with 10 bases in between. This CDR3 has 12 amino acids. The CDR3: CSARDFWGGYTF. The CDR3 nucleotides read TGCAGTGCTAGAGATTTTTGGGGAGGCTACACCTTC.

This chain joins TRBV20-1 and TRBJ2-7; TRBD2 matches 11 bases. The CDR3 length is 14 residues. The germline V gene has CDR1 DFQATT and CDR2 SNEGSKA (reference sequence). After removal of 4 bases from V and 5 bases from J, the junction contained 7 bases not matched to a gene. CDR3 sequence (DNA): TGCAGTGCTACCGGACTAGCGGGTGTCCACGAGCAGTACTTC. Its translation: CSATGLAGVHEQYF.

The V call is TRBV25-1, the J call TRBJ2-1; 14 bases are shared with TRBD2. This CDR3 contains 19 residues. Germline CDR1 reads MGHDK; CDR2 reads SYGVNS. With 3 bases clipped from V and 5 bases from J, the junction kept 12 bases outside the gene matches. CDR3 in DNA: TGTGCCAGCAGTGATTCTGTAGTGACTAGCGGGAGGGCCCACAATGAGCAGTTCTTC. Its translation: CASSDSVVTSGRAHNEQFF.

Comments on this clonotype: One junction end does not reproduce the germline sequence, and a read error may be involved. The chain recombines TRBV20-1 with TRBJ2-7; no reliable D call. The CDR3 covers 11 residues. CDR1 and CDR2 (germline): DFQATT, SNEGSKA (reference sequence). CDR3 bases: TGCAGTGCTGAGGAATACTACGAGCGGTACTTC. Its protein is CSAEEYYERYF.

The rearrangement links TRBV7-3 to TRBJ2-7; D perhaps matches TRBD2 (6 bases). This CDR3 comprises 17 residues. CDR1 is SGHTA and CDR2 is FQGTGA in the germline V gene. Trimming removed 1 base from V and 4 bases from J, with 20 bases in between. The CDR3 nucleotides are TGTGCCAGCAGCTTAAAATGTCGCGCGGGACTGATATACGAGCAGTACTTC. It codes for CASSLKCRAGLIYEQYF.

A single count supports this clonotype. This chain links TRBV25-1 with TRBJ1-1, with D unresolved. Trimming shortened V by 7 bases and J by 1 base, and 10 bases separated the two germline ends. Per the germline V gene, CDR1 is MGHDK and CDR2 is SYGVNS. The CDR3 is 13 amino acids. DNA for the CDR3: TGTGCCAGCACCCCCATGGGGAACACTGAAGCTTTCTTT. Protein product: CASTPMGNTEAFF.

The sample holds many counts of this clonotype. The rearrangement uses TRBV6-4 and TRBJ2-3; D is perhaps TRBD2 (6 bases). Germline assignment: CDR1 MRHNA and CDR2 SNTAGT. V was pared by 2 bases and J by 0 bases, with 6 bases between. The CDR3 extends over 14 amino acids. CDR3 residues: CASSDAGSTDTQYF. The CDR3 DNA sequence: TGTGCCAGCAGTGACGCGGGGAGCACAGATACGCAGTATTTT.

A few counts support this clonotype. The rearrangement joins TRBV30 to TRBJ2-6; D is unresolved. Between the trimmed V and J ends, which lost 1 base and 4 bases, there was a span of 5 bases. This CDR3 contains 13 residues. Germline CDR1 and CDR2: GTSNPN and SVGIG (reference sequence). The CDR3 reads CAWSARGANVLTF. The CDR3 nucleotides are TGTGCCTGGAGTGCTAGAGGGGCCAACGTCCTGACTTTC.

This clonotype was seen more than once but under ten times. This sequence joins TRBV3-1 and TRBJ1-1, with a possible D match to TRBD1 (6 bases). Deletions cut 5 bases from V and 6 bases from J, with 13 bases between. From germline, CDR1 is LGHDT and CDR2 YNNKEL (reference sequence). The CDR3 runs 13 residues. The CDR3 bases are TGTGCCAGCAGCGGCTACAGGGAGGCTGAAGCTTTCTTT. Protein: CASSGYREAEAFF.

This clonotype showed up just a few times. This chain joins TRBV20-1 and TRBJ2-7, with D perhaps TRBD1 (6 bases). Per the germline V gene, CDR1 is DFQATT and CDR2 is SNEGSKA (reference sequence). This CDR3 comprises 12 residues. Trimming took 3 bases from V and 4 from J, leaving 10 bases between them. DNA for the CDR3: TGCAGTGCTAGGAGTCAGGGGTACGAGCAGTACTTC. Protein product: CSARSQGYEQYF.

With regard to this clonotype: Sequence at one end of the junction differs from germline and may be a read error. The chain employs TRBV6-5 and TRBJ2-3; 7 positions agree with TRBD2. There are 15 residues in the CDR3. Germline CDR1 reads MNHEY; CDR2 reads SVGAGI. The CDR3 is CASSTSGGSTDTQCF. CDR3 nucleotide sequence: TGTGCCAGCAGCACCTCCGGGGGGAGCACAGATACGCAGTGTTTT.

This clonotype was picked up many times. The rearrangement uses TRBV19 and TRBJ1-3; D gene ambiguous. Germline V lookup: CDR1 LNHDA, CDR2 SQIVND (reference sequence). The CDR3 spans 10 residues. Trimming removed 9 bases from V and 5 bases from J, with 5 bases in between. The CDR3 is CASERNTIYF. The CDR3 DNA is TGTGCCAGCGAACGAAACACCATATATTTT.

The V and J genes are TRBV6-5 and TRBJ1-5; D unclear. The CDR3 is made up of 15 amino acids. Trimming took 0 bases from V and 9 from J, leaving 15 bases between them. Germline V gene data show CDR1 as MNHEY and CDR2 as SVGAGI. The CDR3 sequence: CASSYSSGNGWPQHF. CDR3 sequence (DNA): TGTGCCAGCAGTTACTCCAGCGGAAATGGTTGGCCCCAGCATTTT.

Note on this clonotype: This is likely a read error, given that the CDR3 carries no conserved phenylalanine or tryptophan at its end. The chain employs TRBV7-3 and TRBJ2-7, with D unresolved. CDR3 length equals 15 residues. The ends were cut back, 7 bases at V and 5 bases at J, with 21 bases in the middle. CDR1 and CDR2 from the germline V gene are SGHTA and FQGTGA. The CDR3: CASNFQTHDWHEQYS. The CDR3 DNA reads as TGTGCCAGCAACTTTCAAACTCATGACTGGCACGAGCAGTACTCC.

The chain joins TRBV5-6 to TRBJ1-2, with 9 bases lining up with TRBD1. Germline assignment: CDR1 SGHDT and CDR2 YYEEEE. The V and J ends lost 2 bases and 2 bases, in that order; junction bases with no gene match: 7. This CDR3 has 16 residues. CDR3 bases: TGTGCCAGCAGCTTATCGGCCGGACAGGGGAACTATGGCTACACCTTC. Its protein is CASSLSAGQGNYGYTF.

The chain recombines TRBV7-3 with TRBJ2-7; 11 bases align to TRBD2. CDR1 is SGHTA, CDR2 FQGTGA, per germline. The CDR3 is 16 amino acids. Unmatched junction bases numbered 9, after V lost 2 bases and J lost 6 bases. CDR3 in DNA: TGTGCCAGCAGCTTAGAAGTAGCGGGAGGGCCGCGCGAGCAGTACTTC. Protein sequence: CASSLEVAGGPREQYF.

This clonotype was detected many times. This chain connects TRBV14 to TRBJ1-5, with D maybe TRBD1 (5 bases). Germline V gene data show CDR1 as SGHDN and CDR2 as FVKESK. Trimming left V 0 bases short and J 2 bases short, with 5 bases between. The length of the CDR3 is 14 residues. Here the CDR3 reads CASSQDRGNQPQHF. DNA of the CDR3: TGTGCCAGCAGCCAAGACAGGGGCAATCAGCCCCAGCATTTT.

In its sample, this clonotype was seen many times. The gene calls are TRBV25-1 and TRBJ2-1; 8 bases agree with TRBD2. This CDR3 contains 10 residues. The V gene end was trimmed by 8 bases and the J gene end by 10 bases; junction bases not matched to a gene: 1. The germline V gene has CDR1 MGHDK and CDR2 SYGVNS. CDR3 in amino acids: CASGTREQFF. The CDR3 coding sequence is TGTGCCAGCGGGACTAGGGAGCAGTTCTTC.

This clonotype was recorded a few times. This chain uses TRBV28 with TRBJ2-2, with D hard to call. The CDR3 totals 16 residues. CDR1 is MDHEN and CDR2 is SYDVKM in the germline V gene. Trimming cost V 2 bases and J 5 bases, with 15 bases left between them. As DNA, the CDR3 is TGTGCCAGCAGTTTAATTACGGGCTTATGGACCGGGGAGCTGTTTTTT. Its translation: CASSLITGLWTGELFF.

The rearrangement uses TRBV11-2 and TRBJ2-7, with TRBD2 identical over 7 bases. The trim removed 3 bases at V and 3 bases at J, leaving 2 bases unmatched. This CDR3 spans 13 amino acids. CDR1 and CDR2 from the germline V gene are SGHAT and FQNNGV. For the CDR3, the DNA is TGTGCCAGCAGCTTCGGGACTAACTACGAGCAGTACTTC. It specifies CASSFGTNYEQYF.